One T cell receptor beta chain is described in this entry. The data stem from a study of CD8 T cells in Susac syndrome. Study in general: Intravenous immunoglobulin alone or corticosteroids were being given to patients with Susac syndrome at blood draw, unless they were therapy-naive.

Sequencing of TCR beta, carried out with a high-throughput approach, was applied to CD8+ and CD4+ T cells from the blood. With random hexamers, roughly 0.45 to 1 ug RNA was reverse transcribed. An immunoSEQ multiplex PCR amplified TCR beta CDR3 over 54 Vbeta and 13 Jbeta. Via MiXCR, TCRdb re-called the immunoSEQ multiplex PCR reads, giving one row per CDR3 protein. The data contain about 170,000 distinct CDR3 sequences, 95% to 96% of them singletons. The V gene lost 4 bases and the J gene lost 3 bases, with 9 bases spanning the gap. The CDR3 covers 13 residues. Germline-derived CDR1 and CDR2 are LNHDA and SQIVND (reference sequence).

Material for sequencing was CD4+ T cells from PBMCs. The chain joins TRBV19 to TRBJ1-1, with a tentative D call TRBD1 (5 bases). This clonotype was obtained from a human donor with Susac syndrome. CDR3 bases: TGTGCCAGTAGTAGACAGCTCGACACTGAAGCTTTCTTT. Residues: CASSRQLDTEAFF. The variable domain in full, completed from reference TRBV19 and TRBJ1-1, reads DGGITQSPKYLFRKEGQNVTLSCEQNLNHDAMYWYRQDPGQGLRLIYYSQIVNDFQKGDIAEGYSVSREKKESFPLTVTSAQKNPTAFYLCASSRQLDTEAFFGQGTRLTVV.